This is a list of T cell receptor beta chains from one sample in a study of T-cell reconstitution after alpha-beta-depleted transplantation in children. TCRdb analysed the PCR reads with MiXCR anew, one entry per CDR3 protein. The data hold more than 200,000 distinct CDR3 sequences, with under 20% observed a single time. Specimen: PBMCs, mostly from graft donor cells, collected 360 days after TCRalphabeta/CD19-depleted stem cell transplant. These TCRs come from a male patient under 10 years old who had a stem cell transplant for acute lymphoblastic leukemia, so the T cells may come from the graft donor. CDR3s include the opening cysteine and the closing phenylalanine or tryptophan. The order of the fields is J gene, D gene, V gene, clone size, CDR3 protein, CDR3 DNA. D genes are given only for firm matches. Not every row has a clone size; where given, it reads once, few, many or a size class.

TRBJ2-3 NA TRBV12-3/TRBV12-4 few CASSGEQGLDTQYF TGTGCCAGCAGTGGGGAACAGGGACTGGATACGCAGTATTTT
TRBJ1-6 NA TRBV20-1 NA CCASSGSSYNSPLHF TGCTGTGCTAGTTCAGGGAGCTCCTATAATTCACCCCTCCACTTT
TRBJ2-3 NA TRBV12-3/TRBV12-4 NA CASSFVPQGATDTQYF TGTGCCAGCAGTTTCGTCCCCCAAGGGGCCACAGATACGCAGTATTTT
TRBJ2-1 TRBD2 TRBV7-2 NA CASSQQVAGSYNEQFF TGTGCCAGCAGCCAACAGGTAGCGGGCTCCTACAATGAGCAGTTCTTC
TRBJ2-7 NA TRBV29-1 few CSFGRGREQYF TGCAGTTTCGGGAGGGGGCGCGAGCAGTACTTC
TRBJ2-7 TRBD1 TRBV6-1 NA CASTTTGAGEQYF TGTGCCAGCACCACGACAGGGGCGGGCGAGCAGTACTTC
TRBJ2-1 TRBD2 TRBV7-9 few CASTPSGKGSYNEQFF TGTGCCAGCACCCCAAGCGGGAAGGGCTCCTACAATGAGCAGTTCTTC
TRBJ2-2 NA TRBV7-6 NA CASSLFDAGELFF TGTGCCAGCAGCTTATTTGATGCCGGGGAGCTGTTTTTT
TRBJ2-7 NA TRBV7-2 few CASSPGVAYEQYF TGTGCCAGCAGCCCGGGGGTAGCCTACGAGCAGTACTTC
TRBJ2-7 NA TRBV20-1 few CSAPYLRSEQYF TGCAGTGCTCCTTACCTGAGGTCCGAGCAGTACTTC
TRBJ2-2 TRBD2 TRBV2 few CASTRGGTSGLRSTGELFF TGTGCCAGCACCCGAGGGGGGACTAGCGGGTTGCGGAGCACCGGGGAGCTGTTTTTT
TRBJ2-1 NA TRBV11-2 few CASSLDRGVGGPPSVF TGTGCCAGCAGCTTAGATCGCGGTGTGGGGGGGCCCCCCTCGGTCTTC
TRBJ2-2 NA TRBV20-1 many CSARVGGNTGELFF TGCAGTGCTAGAGTGGGGGGGAACACCGGGGAGCTGTTTTTT
TRBJ2-7 NA TRBV4-3 few CASSQGGGVHEQYF TGCGCCAGCAGCCAAGGAGGAGGGGTCCACGAGCAGTACTTC
TRBJ2-1 TRBD2 TRBV28 few CASRKAGGDNEQFF TGTGCCAGCAGGAAAGCGGGGGGGGACAATGAGCAGTTCTTC
TRBJ1-6 NA TRBV4-3 many CASSQDDRSSPLHF TGCGCCAGCAGCCAAGATGACAGGTCCTCACCCCTCCACTTT
TRBJ2-5 NA TRBV7-8 NA CASSLGTLTVEETQYF TGTGCCAGCAGCTTAGGGACCCTAACGGTCGAAGAGACCCAGTACTTC
TRBJ2-1 TRBD2 TRBV29-1 few CSVAERGKSYNEQFF TGCAGCGTTGCGGAGCGGGGGAAATCCTACAATGAGCAGTTCTTC
TRBJ2-7 TRBD1 TRBV6-4 few CASSAYQGDEQYF TGTGCCAGCAGTGCCTATCAGGGGGACGAGCAGTACTTC
TRBJ2-3 NA TRBV29-1 few CSLRPEGTDTQYF TGCAGCCTCAGACCGGAGGGGACAGATACGCAGTATTTT
TRBJ1-5 NA TRBV7-2 few CASSLVGGQMNQPQHF TGTGCCAGCAGCTTAGTCGGCGGGCAGATGAATCAGCCCCAGCATTTT
TRBJ2-7 NA TRBV7-2 many CASSLSVYEQYF TGTGCCAGCAGCTTAAGTGTCTACGAGCAGTACTTC